What follows is one T cell receptor (beta chain) and its context. Blood CD8+ and CD4+ T cells underwent high-throughput TCR beta sequencing. The sample is drawn from a study of CD8 T cells in Susac syndrome. In the study overall: Within the sequenced group of Susac syndrome patients, 5 or 6 showed active disease and fewer than 10 were in remission.

Random hexamers served to reverse transcribe roughly 0.45 to 1 ug RNA. TCRdb re-analysed the immunoSEQ multiplex PCR reads in MiXCR, keeping a single row per CDR3 protein. This sample has about 240,000 distinct CDR3 sequences, with 96% found just once. Germline V gene data show CDR1 as SGHVS and CDR2 as FQNEAQ. The CDR3 runs 13 residues. V was cut by 11 bases and J by 2 bases, with 15 bases left in between. Input material: CD4+ T cells from PBMCs. This TCR came from a human donor with Susac syndrome. The rearrangement uses TRBV7-8 and TRBJ2-5, with D hard to call. The CDR3 sequence: CASLWLNQETQYF. CDR3 sequence (DNA): TGTGCCTCCCTCTGGCTGAATCAAGAGACCCAGTACTTC.